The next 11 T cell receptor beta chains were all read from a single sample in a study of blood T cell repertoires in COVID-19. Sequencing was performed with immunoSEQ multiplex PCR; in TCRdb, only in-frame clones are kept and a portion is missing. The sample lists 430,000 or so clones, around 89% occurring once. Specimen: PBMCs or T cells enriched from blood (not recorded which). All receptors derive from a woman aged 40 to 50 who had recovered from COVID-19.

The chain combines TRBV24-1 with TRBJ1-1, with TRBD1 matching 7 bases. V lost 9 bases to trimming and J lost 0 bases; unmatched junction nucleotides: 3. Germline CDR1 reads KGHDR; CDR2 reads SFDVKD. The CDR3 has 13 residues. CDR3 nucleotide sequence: TGTGCCACCCGACAGGGAATGAACACTGAAGCTTTCTTT. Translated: CATRQGMNTEAFF.

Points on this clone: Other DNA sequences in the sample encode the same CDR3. CDR3 DNA: TGCGCCAGCAGCCTAGCGGGATCATCATACGAGCAGTACTTC. Translated, it gives CASSLAGSSYEQYF. The chain has TRBV5-1 and TRBJ2-7, with TRBD2 matching over 9 bases. The germline CDR1 and CDR2 sequences are SGHRS and YFSETQ. This CDR3 region has 14 residues. Losses at the gene ends were 4 bases for V and 4 bases for J; bases not matched to a gene: 6.

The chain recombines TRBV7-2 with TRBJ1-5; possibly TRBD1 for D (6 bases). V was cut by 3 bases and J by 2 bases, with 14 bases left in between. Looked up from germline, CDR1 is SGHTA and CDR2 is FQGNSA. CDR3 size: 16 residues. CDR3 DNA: TGTGCCAGCAGCTTGGGGGGGCCCTGGGGCAATCAGCCCCAGCATTTT. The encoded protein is CASSLGGPWGNQPQHF. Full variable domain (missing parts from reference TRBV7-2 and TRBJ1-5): GAGVSQSPSNKVTEKGKDVELRCDPISGHTALYWYRQSLGQGLEFLIYFQGNSAPDKSGLPSDRFSAERTGGSVSTLTIQRTQQEDSAVYLCASSLGGPWGNQPQHFGDGTRLSIL.

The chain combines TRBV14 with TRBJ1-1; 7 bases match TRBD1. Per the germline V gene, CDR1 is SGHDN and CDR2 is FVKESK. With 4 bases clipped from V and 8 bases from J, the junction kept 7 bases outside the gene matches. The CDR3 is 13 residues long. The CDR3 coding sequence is TGTGCCAGCAGCCCAAGGACAGGCGGAGAAGCTTTCTTT. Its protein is CASSPRTGGEAFF.

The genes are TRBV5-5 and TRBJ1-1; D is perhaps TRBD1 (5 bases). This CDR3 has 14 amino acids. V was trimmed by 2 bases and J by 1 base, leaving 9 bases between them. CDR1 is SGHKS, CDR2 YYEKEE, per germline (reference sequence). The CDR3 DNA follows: TGTGCCAGCAGCTTCCGACAGTCGAACACTGAAGCTTTCTTT. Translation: CASSFRQSNTEAFF.

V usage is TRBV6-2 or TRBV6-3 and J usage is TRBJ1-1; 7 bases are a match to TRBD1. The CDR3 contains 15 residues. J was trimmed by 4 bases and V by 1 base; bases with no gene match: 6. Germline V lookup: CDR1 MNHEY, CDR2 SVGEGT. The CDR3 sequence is CASSYYPRQGTEAFF. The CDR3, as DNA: TGTGCCAGCAGTTACTACCCAAGACAGGGCACTGAAGCTTTCTTT.

DNA of the CDR3: TGTGCCAGCAGCAAAGGGGGGGGCAGGGAGAACAATGAGCAGTTCTTC. Translating it yields CASSKGGGRENNEQFF. The chain joins TRBV21-1 to TRBJ2-1; whether TRBD2, the table's D call, matches the DNA was not checked. TRBV21-1 is reported as a pseudogene. This CDR3 comprises 16 residues.

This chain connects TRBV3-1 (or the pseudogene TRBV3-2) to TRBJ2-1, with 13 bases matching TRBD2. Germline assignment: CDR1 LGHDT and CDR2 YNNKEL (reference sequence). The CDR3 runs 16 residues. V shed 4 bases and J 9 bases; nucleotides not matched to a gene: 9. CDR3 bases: TGTGCCAGCAGCCTAATCGGGACTAGCGGGAATGGTGAGCAGTTCTTC. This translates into CASSLIGTSGNGEQFF.

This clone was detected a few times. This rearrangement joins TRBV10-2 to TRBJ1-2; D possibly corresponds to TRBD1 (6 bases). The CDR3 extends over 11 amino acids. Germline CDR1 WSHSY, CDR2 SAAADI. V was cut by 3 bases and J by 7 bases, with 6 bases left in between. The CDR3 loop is CASSEGGGYTF. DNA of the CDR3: TGCGCCAGCAGTGAAGGGGGTGGCTACACCTTC.

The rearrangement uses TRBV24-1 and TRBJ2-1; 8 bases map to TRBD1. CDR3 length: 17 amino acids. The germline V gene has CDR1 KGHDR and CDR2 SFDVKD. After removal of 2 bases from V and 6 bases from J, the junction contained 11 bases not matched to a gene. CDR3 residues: CATSDSQGAPYLNEQFF. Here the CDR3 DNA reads TGTGCCACCAGTGATTCCCAGGGGGCACCTTACCTCAATGAGCAGTTCTTC.

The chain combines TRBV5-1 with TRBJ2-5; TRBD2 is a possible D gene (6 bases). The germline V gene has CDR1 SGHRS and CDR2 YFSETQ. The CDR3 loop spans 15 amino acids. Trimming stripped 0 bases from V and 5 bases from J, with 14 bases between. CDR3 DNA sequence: TGCGCCAGCAGCTTGGGCGTTGCGGGACCGGAGACCCAGTACTTC. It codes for CASSLGVAGPETQYF.